One sample yielded the 32 T cell receptor beta chains listed below, sequenced in a study of CXCR3-negative and CXCR3-positive naive CD8 T cells. What these receptors recognize is not known. Findings and limits, study-wide: CXCR3-positive naive cells carried more hydrophobic TRB CDR3s than CXCR3-negative ones.

UMI-labeled 5' RACE TRB cDNA libraries were prepared from the cells. For each CDR3 protein, TCRdb gives one entry from its re-call of the 5' RACE reads, without DNA. The sample data list under 75,000 distinct CDR3 sequences. Sequenced sample: naive CXCR3+ CD8+ T cells from blood. Subset indicated: CD45RO-CCR7+CD27+CD95- naive CD8+ T cells expressing CXCR3 (TNR3+). These receptors were taken from a human donor in good health. Some clones in this sample may be carry-over from other donors' samples.

The chain joins TRBV7-6 to TRBJ2-7; TCRdb selects TRBD1, and the lack of DNA leaves this call unchecked. CDR3 length: 14 amino acids. Germline lookup yields CDR1 SGHVS and CDR2 FNYEAQ. The CDR3 loop is CASSGRDRGYEQYF.

The chain carries TRBV29-1 and TRBJ2-7; checking the TCRdb D call of TRBD1 is not possible without DNA. This CDR3 is 14 amino acids long. Germline V gene data show CDR1 as SQVTM and CDR2 as ANQGSEA. The CDR3: CSASSGQGVYEQYF.

The chain uses TRBV12-3 or TRBV12-4 and TRBJ1-1; TCRdb proposes TRBD1, but this gene call is untestable without DNA. The CDR3 runs 13 residues. CDR3 sequence: CASSLLTGLEAFF.

The chain joins TRBV5-6 to TRBJ2-1; checking the TCRdb D call of TRBD2 is not possible without DNA. The CDR3 runs 17 residues. Germline V gene data show CDR1 as SGHDT and CDR2 as YYEEEE. The CDR3 loop reads CASSSRLAVLLYNEQFF. Full variable domain (rest looked up from reference TRBV5-6 and TRBJ2-1): DAGVTQSPTHLIKTRGQQVTLRCSPKSGHDTVSWYQQALGQGPQFIFQYYEEEERQRGNFPDRFSGHQFPNYSSELNVNALLLGDSALYLCASSSRLAVLLYNEQFFGPGTRLTVL.

The chain has TRBV2 and TRBJ2-3. This CDR3 is built from 12 residues. In germline, CDR1 is SNHLY, CDR2 FYNNEI. CDR3 residues: CASSEGTDTQYF.

This sequence joins TRBV7-3 and TRBJ2-5; lacking DNA, the TRBD1 call made by TCRdb goes unchecked. The CDR3 totals 13 residues. The germline CDR1 and CDR2 sequences are SGHTA and FQGTGA. The CDR3 region is CASRGTGQETQYF. Full variable domain (remainder filled in from reference TRBV7-3 and TRBJ2-5): GAGVSQTPSNKVTEKGKYVELRCDPISGHTALYWYRQSLGQGPEFLIYFQGTGAADDSGLPNDRFFAVRPEGSVSTLKIQRTERGDSAVYLCASRGTGQETQYFGPGTRLLVL.

This chain joins TRBV6-5 and TRBJ2-7; the TCRdb D gene call, TRBD1, has no DNA to confirm it. The CDR3 totals 14 residues. Germline V gives CDR1 MNHEY, CDR2 SVGAGI. The CDR3 is CASSYAGQGFEQYF.

V usage is TRBV15 and J usage is TRBJ1-1; TCRdb gives TRBD1 as the D gene, but with no DNA this cannot be confirmed. CDR3 size: 16 residues. Per germline, CDR1 LNHNV and CDR2 YYDKDF (reference sequence). The chain's CDR3 is CATSRDFVQGDPEAFF.

The chain carries TRBV7-9 and TRBJ1-1; TCRdb proposes TRBD1, but this gene call is untestable without DNA. The CDR3 is made up of 14 amino acids. Per the germline V gene, CDR1 is SEHNR and CDR2 is FQNEAQ (reference sequence). The CDR3 loop reads CASSPRAENTEAFF.

V gene TRBV5-6 combines with J gene TRBJ2-1; lacking DNA, the TRBD1 call made by TCRdb goes unchecked. The CDR3 length is 14 residues. Germline loops: CDR1 SGHDT, CDR2 YYEEEE. CDR3 loop: CASSLGQTYNEQFF.

The V call is TRBV28, the J call TRBJ2-7; the TCRdb call, TRBD1, lacks DNA for checking. From germline, CDR1 is MDHEN and CDR2 SYDVKM. The CDR3 is 13 residues long. The CDR3 spells CASSFRPGLEQYF.

This chain connects TRBV6-2 or TRBV6-3 to TRBJ1-3; as DNA is missing, the TRBD1 call by TCRdb cannot be tested. CDR1 and CDR2 from the germline V gene are MNHEY and SVGEGT. The CDR3 is 16 residues long. The CDR3 loop is CASSYSTGSSGNTIYF.

V is TRBV20-1 and J is TRBJ2-7; TCRdb gives TRBD1 as the D gene, but with no DNA this cannot be confirmed. This CDR3 contains 14 residues. The germline CDR1 and CDR2 sequences are DFQATT and SNEGSKA (reference sequence). The CDR3 loop reads CSAPTGSRWYEQYF.

The genes are TRBV29-1 and TRBJ2-1; TCRdb names TRBD1, which stays unverified in the absence of DNA. The CDR3 runs 12 residues. Germline values: CDR1 SQVTM, CDR2 ANQGSEA. The CDR3 loop reads CSVRDGPNEQFF.

V gene TRBV29-1 combines with J gene TRBJ2-7; TCRdb's D gene call, TRBD1, goes unchecked for lack of DNA. Looked up from germline, CDR1 is SQVTM and CDR2 is ANQGSEA. The CDR3 totals 13 residues. The CDR3 sequence: CSVEGDRAYEQYF.

The V call is TRBV11-2, the J call TRBJ2-6; there is no DNA to check the TCRdb D call of TRBD1. Germline V gene data show CDR1 as SGHAT and CDR2 as FQNNGV. The CDR3 is 16 amino acids. CDR3: CASSSPQGSGANVLTF.

V usage is TRBV29-1 and J usage is TRBJ2-7; TCRdb's D call of TRBD1 is untestable without DNA. Germline V gene data show CDR1 as SQVTM and CDR2 as ANQGSEA. The CDR3 covers 13 residues. Here the CDR3 reads CSFIGTANYEQYF.

The rearrangement joins TRBV4-3 to TRBJ2-2; lacking DNA, the TRBD1 call made by TCRdb goes unchecked. The CDR3 runs to 16 residues. Per germline, CDR1 LGHNA and CDR2 YSLEER. This chain's CDR3 is CASSHRDREGDGDLFF.

The rearrangement joins TRBV29-1 to TRBJ2-1; TCRdb designates TRBD1, a call that cannot be tested without DNA. This CDR3 contains 13 residues. Germline loops: CDR1 SQVTM, CDR2 ANQGSEA. The CDR3 protein is CSVPLGGNHEQFF.

CDR3 region: CSASPYGDRGYEQYF. The rearrangement uses TRBV20-1 and TRBJ2-7; as DNA is missing, the TRBD1 call by TCRdb cannot be tested. The CDR3 has 15 residues. Germline V gene lookup returns CDR1 DFQATT and CDR2 SNEGSKA (reference sequence).

The gene calls are TRBV29-1 and TRBJ1-2. The CDR3 has 12 amino acids. Germline V gives CDR1 SQVTM, CDR2 ANQGSEA. The CDR3 loop reads CSVAEGLDGYTF.

The V and J genes are TRBV7-9 and TRBJ1-1; TCRdb's D gene call, TRBD1, goes unchecked for lack of DNA. CDR1 and CDR2 from the germline V gene are SEHNR and FQNEAQ (reference sequence). There are 13 residues in the CDR3. The CDR3 protein is CASSPPPGAEAFF.

The CDR3 sequence is CSVVGQGVYEQYF. The chain employs TRBV29-1 and TRBJ2-7; TCRdb indicates TRBD1, and absent DNA this call remains unverified. The CDR3 has 13 amino acids. Germline values: CDR1 SQVTM, CDR2 ANQGSEA.

This chain connects TRBV15 to TRBJ1-6. Germline V gene data show CDR1 as LNHNV and CDR2 as YYDKDF (reference sequence). The CDR3 spans 13 residues. CDR3 region: CATSRDQNSPLHF.

The chain links TRBV11-2 to TRBJ2-1; TCRdb outputs TRBD1, but without DNA this stays unchecked. This CDR3 has 15 amino acids. The germline V gene encodes CDR1 SGHAT and CDR2 FQNNGV. The CDR3 spells CASSLLAGEYNEKFF.

The chain is built from TRBV20-1 and TRBJ2-2; the TRBD2 assignment by TCRdb is unverifiable without DNA. The CDR3 is 16 amino acids. Per germline, CDR1 DFQATT and CDR2 SNEGSKA (reference sequence). The CDR3 reads CSARELAGGLIGELFF.

The chain joins TRBV12-3 or TRBV12-4 to TRBJ2-1; as DNA is missing, the TRBD2 call by TCRdb cannot be tested. The CDR3 covers 17 residues. The CDR3 reads CASSRSGTSVNLNEQFF.

V gene TRBV5-6 combines with J gene TRBJ2-3; TCRdb designates TRBD1, a call that cannot be tested without DNA. Looked up from germline, CDR1 is SGHDT and CDR2 is YYEEEE. This CDR3 has 15 residues. The CDR3 reads CASSLLQAVADTQYF. The full variable domain, with the rest looked up from reference TRBV5-6 and TRBJ2-3, is DAGVTQSPTHLIKTRGQQVTLRCSPKSGHDTVSWYQQALGQGPQFIFQYYEEEERQRGNFPDRFSGHQFPNYSSELNVNALLLGDSALYLCASSLLQAVADTQYFGPGTRLTVL.

This chain's CDR3 is CASSPRTEEETQYF. This rearrangement joins TRBV11-3 to TRBJ2-5; TCRdb's D gene call, TRBD2, goes unchecked for lack of DNA. CDR1 and CDR2 (germline): SGHNT, YENEEA. The CDR3 covers 14 residues.

The chain carries TRBV20-1 and TRBJ2-1; the D call of TRBD1 rests on TCRdb alone, since no DNA is present to check it. In germline, CDR1 is DFQATT, CDR2 SNEGSKA (reference sequence). The CDR3 spans 17 residues. This CDR3 is CSAPDTIEALSYNEQFF.

The rearrangement joins TRBV15 to TRBJ2-2. The CDR3 runs to 15 residues. CDR1 and CDR2 (germline): LNHNV, YYDKDF (reference sequence). CDR3 residues: CATSRGSQDTGELFF.

The V gene is TRBV21-1, the J gene TRBJ2-6; TCRdb selects TRBD2, and the lack of DNA leaves this call unchecked. TRBV21-1 is a documented pseudogene. This CDR3 is 20 amino acids long. The CDR3 loop is CASSKALPSGGFSGANVLTF.